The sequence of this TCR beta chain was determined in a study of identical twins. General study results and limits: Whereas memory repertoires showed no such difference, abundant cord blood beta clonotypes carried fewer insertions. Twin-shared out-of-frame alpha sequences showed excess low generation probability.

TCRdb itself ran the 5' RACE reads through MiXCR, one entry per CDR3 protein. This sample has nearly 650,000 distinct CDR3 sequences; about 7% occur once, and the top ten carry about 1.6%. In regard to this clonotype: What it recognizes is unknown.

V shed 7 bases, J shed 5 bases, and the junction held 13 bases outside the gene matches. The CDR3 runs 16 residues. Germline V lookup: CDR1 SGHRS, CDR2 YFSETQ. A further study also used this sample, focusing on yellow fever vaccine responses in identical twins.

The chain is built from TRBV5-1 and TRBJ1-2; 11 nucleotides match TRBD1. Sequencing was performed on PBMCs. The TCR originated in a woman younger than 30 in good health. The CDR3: CASRPGQGELFYGYTF. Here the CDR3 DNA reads TGCGCCAGCCGCCCGGGACAGGGGGAACTTTTTTATGGCTACACCTTC.